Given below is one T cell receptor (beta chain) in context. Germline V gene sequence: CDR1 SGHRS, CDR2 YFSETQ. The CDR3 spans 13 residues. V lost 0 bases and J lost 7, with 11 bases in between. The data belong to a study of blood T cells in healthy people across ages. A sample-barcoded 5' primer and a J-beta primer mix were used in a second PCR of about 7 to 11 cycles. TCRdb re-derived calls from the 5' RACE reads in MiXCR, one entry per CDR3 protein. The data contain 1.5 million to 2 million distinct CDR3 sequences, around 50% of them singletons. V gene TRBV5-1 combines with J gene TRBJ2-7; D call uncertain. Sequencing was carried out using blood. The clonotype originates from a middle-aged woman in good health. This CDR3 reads CASSLEPRIEQYF. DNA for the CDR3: TGCGCCAGCAGCTTGGAACCCCGTATAGAGCAGTACTTC.